This record looks at one T cell receptor beta chain sequence and its context. Sequencing used immunoSEQ multiplex PCR; TCRdb keeps in-frame clones, though not all of them. The sample consists of about 140,000 clones, 88% of them appearing once. This sample is part of a study of blood T cell repertoires in COVID-19. Germline assignment: CDR1 SNHLY and CDR2 FYNNEI. The V end was cut by 9 bases, the J end by 4 bases, with 13 bases between. The CDR3 is 13 residues long. The sequencing sample was made of peripheral blood. The chain couples TRBV2 to TRBJ1-5, with a tentative D call TRBD1 (6 bases). The sequence was obtained from a man over 45 with active or convalescent COVID-19. This CDR3 is CASRTEKNQPQHF. For the CDR3, the DNA is TGTGCCAGTCGGACAGAGAAGAATCAGCCCCAGCATTTT.